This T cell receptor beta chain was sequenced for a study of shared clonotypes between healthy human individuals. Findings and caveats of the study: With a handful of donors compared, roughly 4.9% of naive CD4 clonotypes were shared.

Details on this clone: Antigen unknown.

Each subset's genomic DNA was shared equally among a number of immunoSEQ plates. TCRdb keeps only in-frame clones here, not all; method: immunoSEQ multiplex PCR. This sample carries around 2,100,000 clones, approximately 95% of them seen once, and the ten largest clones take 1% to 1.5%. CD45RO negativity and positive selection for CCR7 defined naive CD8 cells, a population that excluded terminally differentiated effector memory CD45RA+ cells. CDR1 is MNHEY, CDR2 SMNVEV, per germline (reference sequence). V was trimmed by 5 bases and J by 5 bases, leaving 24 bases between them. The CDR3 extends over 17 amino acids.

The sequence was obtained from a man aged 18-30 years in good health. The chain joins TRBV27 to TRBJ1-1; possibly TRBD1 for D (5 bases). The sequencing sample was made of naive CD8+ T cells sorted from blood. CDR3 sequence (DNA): TGTGCCAGCAGTCCCCGGGACCCAGTGGTTAGGCTGACTGAAGCTTTCTTT. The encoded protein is CASSPRDPVVRLTEAFF.